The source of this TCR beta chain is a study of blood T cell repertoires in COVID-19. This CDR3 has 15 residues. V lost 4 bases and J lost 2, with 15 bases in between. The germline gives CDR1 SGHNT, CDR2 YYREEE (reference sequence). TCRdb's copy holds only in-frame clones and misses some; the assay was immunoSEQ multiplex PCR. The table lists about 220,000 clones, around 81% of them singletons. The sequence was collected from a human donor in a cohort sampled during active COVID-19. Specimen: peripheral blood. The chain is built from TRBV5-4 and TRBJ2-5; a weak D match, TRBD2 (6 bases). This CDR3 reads CASSTKATRQETQYF. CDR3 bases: TGTGCCAGCAGCACAAAAGCGACTAGGCAAGAGACCCAGTACTTC.